This entry lists 10 T cell receptor beta chains sequenced from one sample in a study of T cell responses to AZD1222 COVID-19 vaccine. The data were produced by immunoSEQ multiplex PCR, yet TCRdb's version contains in-frame clones alone and is incomplete. Of 150,000 or so clones listed, 85% to 95% are singletons. The source was peripheral blood, collected 28 days after the second AZD1222 dose. The receptors originated from an adult who received the AZD1222 COVID-19 vaccine.

As for this clone: The same CDR3 can be traced to other DNA sequences in this sample. The chain couples TRBV3-1 (or the pseudogene TRBV3-2) to TRBJ2-2, with no clear D. Germline V gene data show CDR1 as LGHDT and CDR2 as YNNKEL (reference sequence). Between the trimmed V and J ends, which lost 1 base and 0 bases, there was a span of 6 bases. The CDR3 length is 15 residues. The CDR3 spells CASSQGTANTGELFF. The CDR3 coding sequence is TGTGCCAGCAGCCAAGGGACGGCGAACACCGGGGAGCTGTTTTTT.

The chain joins TRBV27 to TRBJ1-2; no clear D. V lost 11 bases to trimming and J lost 5 bases, with 12 bases between them. Per germline, CDR1 MNHEY and CDR2 SMNVEV (reference sequence). There are 11 residues in the CDR3. This CDR3 is CAAGNQYGYTF. Written as DNA, the CDR3 is TGTGCCGCCGGGAACCAATATGGCTACACCTTC.

This clone was picked up one time. The rearrangement links TRBV4-1 to TRBJ1-4, with unresolved D. There are 17 residues in the CDR3. V was pared by 0 bases and J by 7 bases, with 18 bases between. Germline CDR1 is MGHRA and CDR2 is YSYEKL. Here the CDR3 reads CASSQDIEAGKREKLFF. The CDR3 bases are TGCGCCAGCAGCCAAGATATAGAGGCCGGGAAACGTGAAAAACTGTTTTTT.

The V and J genes are TRBV12-5 and TRBJ2-7; D not certain. V lost 0 bases and J lost 3, with 12 bases in between. The V gene's germline CDR1 is LGHNT and CDR2 FRNRAP. The length of the CDR3 is 15 residues. For the CDR3, the DNA is TGTGCTAGTGGTTTGGTACGAGGCATCAGCTACGAGCAGTACTTC. Residues: CASGLVRGISYEQYF.

CDR3 coding DNA: TGTGCCAGCAGTTACTCGGCTTCAGGGTTACCTTATGGCTACACCTTC. This sequence encodes CASSYSASGLPYGYTF. The chain couples TRBV6-5 to TRBJ1-2, with D maybe TRBD1 (5 bases). This CDR3 has 16 residues. Per germline, CDR1 MNHEY and CDR2 SVGAGI. The V end was cut by 0 bases, the J end by 5 bases, with 16 bases between.

The gene calls are TRBV6-5 and TRBJ1-3; 8 bases line up with TRBD1. Germline CDR1 reads MNHEY; CDR2 reads SVGAGI. This CDR3 is 15 amino acids long. Germline trimming cut 5 bases from V and 3 bases from J; bases unmatched to any gene: 6. This chain's CDR3 is CASSPTGVGGNTIYF. The CDR3 DNA follows: TGTGCCAGCAGTCCGACAGGGGTCGGTGGAAACACCATATATTTT.

The rearrangement links TRBV7-9 to TRBJ1-5; D call uncertain. The V and J ends lost 1 base and 2 bases respectively, with 9 bases between them. The CDR3 is 15 residues long. Germline V gene sequence: CDR1 SEHNR, CDR2 FQNEAQ (reference sequence). The CDR3 loop reads CASSLGALGNQPQHF. The CDR3 coding sequence is TGTGCCAGCAGCTTAGGGGCCCTGGGCAATCAGCCCCAGCATTTT.

J is TRBJ2-5 and V is TRBV12-3 or TRBV12-4; D is unclear. Trimming cost V 7 bases and J 1 base, with 10 bases left between them. This CDR3 is 13 amino acids long. CDR3 amino acids: CASTPRGQETQYF. The CDR3 DNA is TGTGCCAGCACTCCTCGAGGCCAAGAGACCCAGTACTTC.

The chain has TRBV30 and TRBJ1-2, with D maybe TRBD1 (6 bases). Germline V CDR1 and CDR2: GTSNPN, SVGIG (reference sequence). V was shortened by 4 bases and J by 9 bases, with 9 bases between the two germline ends. The CDR3 has 10 amino acids. As DNA, the CDR3 is TGTGCCTGGAAGAGGGGGAGCTACACCTTC. It specifies CAWKRGSYTF.

The chain carries TRBV19 and TRBJ2-1, with 7 bases aligning to TRBD2. The J segment lost 2 bases and the V segment lost 6 bases, leaving 7 bases of the junction unmatched. Germline V CDR1 and CDR2: LNHDA, SQIVND (reference sequence). The CDR3 has 15 residues. The CDR3 loop is CASRRAGNPYNEQFF. CDR3 nucleotide sequence: TGTGCCAGTAGGCGAGCGGGAAACCCCTACAATGAGCAGTTCTTC.